The next 14 T cell receptor beta chains were all read from a single sample in a study of human T cells and chemical hapten exposure. TCRdb redid the calling of the RACE reads with MiXCR, one entry per CDR3 protein. This repertoire shows approximately 400,000 distinct CDR3 sequences, 4% to 6% found once; its top ten account for 2% to 3%. The time point: pre-sensitization, week 0. Treatment described: therapeutic diphenylcyclopropenone sensitization with weekly scalp DPC. Sequencing used whole blood, obtained in connection with sensitization to the hapten diphenylcyclopropenone (DPC). Receptors were obtained from a woman aged 45-59 years with alopecia areata. Some clones in this sample may be carry-over from other donors' samples.

The chain uses TRBV29-1 and TRBJ1-1; a weak D match, TRBD1 (6 bases). The length of the CDR3 is 13 residues. V lost 6 bases and J lost 0, with 11 bases in between. Germline lookup yields CDR1 SQVTM and CDR2 ANQGSEA. For the CDR3, the DNA is TGCAGCGTGGCCAGGGACATGAACACTGAAGCTTTCTTT. Amino acids: CSVARDMNTEAFF.

The V and J genes are TRBV10-3 and TRBJ2-7, with TRBD2 as a possible D gene (5 bases). This CDR3 contains 14 residues. Germline V gene data show CDR1 as ENHRY and CDR2 as SYGVKD. Trimming stripped 0 bases from V and 2 bases from J, with 8 bases between. The CDR3 DNA sequence: TGTGCCATCAGTGAGTCCGGGCGGGCCTACGAGCAGTACTTC. It codes for CAISESGRAYEQYF.

The chain has TRBV2 and TRBJ2-3, with 15 bases matching TRBD2. The CDR3 runs to 16 residues. J gave up 5 bases and V 5 bases, and 5 bases lay outside the gene matches. The germline gives CDR1 SNHLY, CDR2 FYNNEI. The CDR3 is CASSWTSGGAEDTQYF. The CDR3 DNA follows: TGTGCCAGCAGTTGGACTAGCGGGGGGGCCGAAGATACGCAGTATTTT.

This clonotype was seen ten or more times. The chain carries TRBV4-3 and TRBJ2-3, with D tentatively TRBD1 (5 bases). The CDR3 totals 18 residues. Between the trimmed V and J ends, which lost 0 bases and 0 bases, there was a span of 16 bases. Germline values: CDR1 LGHNA, CDR2 YSLEER. The CDR3, as DNA: TGCGCCAGCAGCCAAGAGCCTGGAGCAGGGCCTAGCACAGATACGCAGTATTTT. Protein: CASSQEPGAGPSTDTQYF.

This clonotype was counted at least ten times. The chain joins TRBV7-9 to TRBJ1-1; possibly TRBD1 for D (5 bases). Germline V CDR1 and CDR2: SEHNR, FQNEAQ (reference sequence). V was cut by 0 bases and J by 10 bases, with 15 bases left in between. The CDR3 extends over 14 amino acids. DNA for the CDR3: TGTGCCAGCAGCTTAGCGACGGGGACCGAGATAGCTTTCTTT. Translated: CASSLATGTEIAFF.

This clonotype has only a few counts. The rearrangement uses TRBV2 and TRBJ1-2, with 11 bases identical to TRBD1. Looked up from germline, CDR1 is SNHLY and CDR2 is FYNNEI. The J segment lost 5 bases and the V segment lost 6 bases, leaving 11 bases of the junction unmatched. The CDR3 has 16 amino acids. The CDR3 DNA reads as TGTGCCAGCAGACCCCCCGGGACAGGGGGTATGTATGGCTACACCTTC. Translating gives CASRPPGTGGMYGYTF.

This clonotype was picked up many times. The rearrangement joins TRBV9 to TRBJ2-7; TRBD2 agrees at 7 bases. The germline gives CDR1 SGDLS, CDR2 YYNGEE. The CDR3 is 19 amino acids. Losses at the gene ends were 4 bases for V and 5 bases for J; bases not matched to a gene: 24. The CDR3 spells CASSPMDPFRDYLSDEQYF. In DNA, the CDR3 is TGTGCCAGCAGCCCAATGGACCCGTTCAGGGACTACCTATCGGACGAGCAGTACTTC.

V and J are TRBV11-2 and TRBJ1-1; D remains ambiguous. This CDR3 spans 14 amino acids. Per the germline V gene, CDR1 is SGHAT and CDR2 is FQNNGV. V was shortened by 1 base and J by 0 bases, with 6 bases between the two germline ends. The CDR3 DNA sequence: TGTGCCAGCAGCTTAGTACGTATGAACACTGAAGCTTTCTTT. Translating it yields CASSLVRMNTEAFF.

This clonotype was seen many times. The rearrangement joins TRBV29-1 to TRBJ2-3; D not certain. Per the germline V gene, CDR1 is SQVTM and CDR2 is ANQGSEA. The CDR3 totals 13 residues. The germline V and J ends were trimmed by 4 bases and 6 bases, with 14 bases remaining between them. The CDR3 here is CSVGAHPGDTQYF. Here the CDR3 DNA reads TGCAGCGTTGGGGCCCACCCTGGGGATACGCAGTATTTT.

This clonotype was observed many times. The V gene is TRBV27, the J gene TRBJ2-3, with TRBD2 identical over 7 bases. Germline V gene lookup returns CDR1 MNHEY and CDR2 SMNVEV (reference sequence). CDR3 length: 16 amino acids. V dropped 3 bases and J dropped 2; count of bases not matched to a gene: 8. The CDR3 here is CASSFRAGVVTDTQYF. In nucleotides, the CDR3 is TGTGCCAGCAGTTTCAGGGCGGGAGTTGTCACAGATACGCAGTATTTT.

This chain links TRBV12-5 with TRBJ2-7; the match to TRBD1 covers 7 bases. The CDR3 is made up of 12 amino acids. V was clipped by 6 bases and J by 4 bases; unmatched bases: 3. Germline CDR1 reads LGHNT; CDR2 reads FRNRAP. The CDR3 DNA follows: TGTGCTAGTGGCTCGGGACAGTACGAGCAGTACTTC. This encodes CASGSGQYEQYF.

This clonotype turned up a few times. The genes are TRBV9 and TRBJ2-4; D is possibly TRBD2 (6 bases). CDR3 length equals 13 residues. From germline, CDR1 is SGDLS and CDR2 YYNGEE. Trimming stripped 5 bases from V and 8 bases from J, with 14 bases between. Here the CDR3 DNA reads TGTGCCAGCAGTGCGGGGTCCCTTGACATTCAGTACTTC. This sequence encodes CASSAGSLDIQYF.

This clonotype was observed many times. The V gene is TRBV7-6, the J gene TRBJ1-1; D remains unclear. CDR1 is SGHVS and CDR2 is FNYEAQ in the germline V gene. Between the trimmed V and J ends, which lost 5 bases and 4 bases, there was a span of 8 bases. The CDR3 is 12 amino acids. CDR3: CASSPGLTEAFF. CDR3 nucleotide sequence: TGTGCCAGCAGCCCCGGGCTCACTGAAGCTTTCTTT.

The sample holds many counts of this clonotype. This chain uses TRBV7-8 with TRBJ2-5; D uncertain. Trimming cost V 10 bases and J 4 bases, with 13 bases left between them. The CDR3 is 12 residues long. Germline CDR1 and CDR2: SGHVS and FQNEAQ. The CDR3 sequence: CAIPSGRETQYF. For the CDR3, the DNA is TGTGCCATCCCGTCCGGGCGAGAGACCCAGTACTTC.